What follows are 32 T cell receptor beta chains derived from one specimen sequenced in a study of control samples from healthy donors and cancer patients. Here immunoSEQ multiplex PCR was the method, and the copy in TCRdb shows in-frame clones only, minus some. The profile shows approximately 100,000 clones, around 88% of them singletons. The sequenced sample consisted of blood. These receptors were taken from a man aged 25-45 years in good health.

The chain carries TRBV29-1 and TRBJ2-7; no reliable D call. The CDR3 spans 13 residues. The ends were cut back, 6 bases at V and 2 bases at J, with 14 bases in the middle. Germline assignment: CDR1 SQVTM and CDR2 ANQGSEA. The CDR3: CSVLRKNPYEQYF. The CDR3 region has the DNA TGCAGCGTCCTGAGGAAAAACCCCTACGAGCAGTACTTC.

This clone was counted a single time. The chain employs TRBV7-9 and TRBJ2-3; 10 positions match TRBD2. The length of the CDR3 is 16 residues. CDR1 and CDR2 (germline): SEHNR, FQNEAQ (reference sequence). Germline trimming cut 1 base from V and 4 bases from J; bases unmatched to any gene: 5. DNA for the CDR3: TGTGCCAGCAGCTTAGAGGAGCGGGAGGGAGCAGATACGCAGTATTTT. This encodes CASSLEEREGADTQYF.

The chain employs TRBV7-2 and TRBJ1-2; D is unresolved. The CDR3 consists of 14 residues. Germline V gives CDR1 SGHTA, CDR2 FQGNSA. The V end was cut by 1 base, the J end by 2 bases, with 8 bases between. Written as DNA, the CDR3 is TGTGCCAGCAGCTTAGGAGAGGAAAACTATGGCTACACCTTC. It encodes CASSLGEENYGYTF.

CDR3 nucleotides: TGTGCCAGCAGAAATTGGGTGTACACAGATACGCAGTATTTT. Its protein is CASRNWVYTDTQYF. The chain links TRBV28 to TRBJ2-3; no firm D call. Germline V gene sequence: CDR1 MDHEN, CDR2 SYDVKM. The CDR3 is made up of 14 amino acids. With 6 bases removed from V and 2 bases from J, the gap between germline ends came to 12 bases.

This chain connects TRBV27 to TRBJ2-5; 7 bases align to TRBD2. The CDR3 covers 14 residues. From germline, CDR1 is MNHEY and CDR2 SMNVEV (reference sequence). The V segment lost 5 bases and the J segment 3 bases; nucleotides outside the gene matches: 6. The CDR3 DNA reads TGTGCCAGCAGTCTATACGGACTAGAAGAGACCCAGTACTTC. This codes for CASSLYGLEETQYF.

The genes are TRBV28 and TRBJ1-4; D is perhaps TRBD1 (5 bases). The length of the CDR3 is 16 residues. The germline gives CDR1 MDHEN, CDR2 SYDVKM. Trimming took 3 bases from V and 2 from J, leaving 13 bases between them. The CDR3 is CASSFPDEGTNEKLFF. CDR3 sequence (DNA): TGTGCCAGCAGTTTCCCCGATGAGGGGACTAATGAAAAACTGTTTTTT.

The V and J genes are TRBV28 and TRBJ2-2; maybe TRBD1 (5 bases). The CDR3 contains 18 residues. V was trimmed by 8 bases and J by 1 base, leaving 23 bases between them. Germline V lookup: CDR1 MDHEN, CDR2 SYDVKM. The CDR3 loop is CASEFRRNRLGNTGELFF. The DNA of the CDR3 is TGTGCCAGCGAATTCCGTAGGAACAGGTTGGGGAACACCGGGGAGCTGTTTTTT.

The J gene is TRBJ1-2, the V gene TRBV2, with D uncertain. Trimming removed 4 bases from V and 0 bases from J, with 12 bases in between. The germline CDR1 and CDR2 sequences are SNHLY and FYNNEI. This CDR3 region has 15 residues. In DNA form, the CDR3 reads TGTGCCAGCAGTGTAAGTGGGCTCCCTAACTATGGCTACACCTTC. This encodes CASSVSGLPNYGYTF.

The gene calls are TRBV30 and TRBJ2-7; either TRBD1 or TRBD2 may fit D (7 bases each). V lost 4 bases, J lost 0 bases, and 22 bases lay in between. The CDR3 sequence is 17 residues long. Germline CDR1 GTSNPN, CDR2 SVGIG (reference sequence). The chain's CDR3 is CAWTKQRGRGSSYEQYF. The CDR3, as DNA: TGTGCCTGGACCAAACAAAGGGGGCGGGGGAGCTCCTACGAGCAGTACTTC.

The gene calls are TRBV11-3 and TRBJ2-7, with TRBD2 as a possible D gene (5 bases). CDR1 and CDR2 from the germline V gene are SGHNT and YENEEA. V lost 6 bases, J lost 5 bases, and 20 bases lay in between. This CDR3 has 15 amino acids. CDR3 DNA sequence: TGTGCCAGCAGTCCTCGGGGTTTTTGGCGAAACGAGCAGTACTTC. Protein sequence: CASSPRGFWRNEQYF.

This chain links TRBV6-5 with TRBJ2-7, with a tentative D call TRBD2 (6 bases). The V end was cut by 0 bases, the J end by 5 bases, with 14 bases between. This CDR3 is 15 amino acids long. Per germline, CDR1 MNHEY and CDR2 SVGAGI. This chain's CDR3 is CASSYSGGPQNEQYF. CDR3 DNA: TGTGCCAGCAGTTACTCGGGGGGTCCGCAAAACGAGCAGTACTTC.

The V and J genes are TRBV7-9 and TRBJ1-1; unclear D gene. The CDR3 extends over 14 amino acids. V lost 3 bases and J 7 bases, leaving 15 bases between the germline ends. The germline CDR1 and CDR2 sequences are SEHNR and FQNEAQ (reference sequence). The CDR3 DNA reads TGTGCCAGCAGCTTCCCCGCCTATGGGGTTGAAGCTTTCTTT. Protein: CASSFPAYGVEAFF.

This clone was seen more than once but under ten times. The identical CDR3 is also encoded by other nucleotide sequences in the sample. The chain recombines TRBV29-1 with TRBJ2-1; 8 bases fit TRBD2. The V gene end was trimmed by 2 bases and the J gene end by 6 bases; junction bases not matched to a gene: 6. The germline gives CDR1 SQVTM, CDR2 ANQGSEA. The CDR3 loop spans 14 amino acids. CDR3 sequence reads: CSVEPGGPINEQFF. The DNA for the CDR3 is TGCAGCGTTGAACCGGGAGGGCCAATCAATGAGCAGTTCTTC.

The V gene is TRBV29-1, the J gene TRBJ1-5; D is ambiguous. The CDR3 loop spans 14 amino acids. Trimming cost V 4 bases and J 7 bases, with 17 bases left between them. Germline CDR1 and CDR2: SQVTM and ANQGSEA. CDR3 sequence: CSVVVSGLGQPQHF. The CDR3 bases are TGCAGCGTTGTTGTTTCGGGTCTCGGACAGCCCCAGCATTTT. Using reference TRBV29-1 and TRBJ1-5 for the parts outside the CDR3, the full variable domain is SAVISQKPSRDICQRGTSLTIQCQVDSQVTMMFWYRQQPGQSLTLIATANQGSEATYESGFVIDKFPISRPNLTFSTLTVSNMSPEDSSIYLCSVVVSGLGQPQHFGDGTRLSIL.

The rearrangement joins TRBV7-9 to TRBJ2-1, with no clear D. Germline loops: CDR1 SEHNR, CDR2 FQNEAQ (reference sequence). The CDR3 sequence is 16 residues long. The V end lost 4 bases, the J end lost 5 bases, and 18 bases lay between the germline ends. This CDR3 reads CASSSFLGLGDNEQFF. The CDR3 DNA reads TGTGCCAGCAGCTCTTTTTTGGGTCTGGGCGACAATGAGCAGTTCTTC.

For the CDR3, the DNA is TGTGCCAGCAGCTTAGAAGGAGTCGAGCAGTACTTC. This sequence encodes CASSLEGVEQYF. J is TRBJ2-7 and V is TRBV7-9; D is undetermined. Trimming took off 1 base at V and 6 bases at J, with 7 bases between the two ends. Germline CDR1 SEHNR, CDR2 FQNEAQ (reference sequence). The CDR3 runs 12 residues.

The chain uses TRBV6-5 and TRBJ2-1; maybe TRBD2 (5 bases). The CDR3 runs to 15 residues. Germline-derived CDR1 and CDR2 are MNHEY and SVGAGI. Between the trimmed V and J ends, which lost 2 bases and 4 bases, there was a span of 12 bases. The CDR3 bases are TGTGCCAGCAGTTACGGCGGGCAATTATACAATGAGCAGTTCTTC. Its translation is CASSYGGQLYNEQFF.

The chain employs TRBV7-9 and TRBJ2-5, with 8 nucleotides matching TRBD1. The CDR3 totals 15 residues. The junction had 9 bases not matched to a gene; V was cut back by 4 bases and J by 5 bases. CDR1 is SEHNR, CDR2 FQNEAQ, per germline (reference sequence). Here the CDR3 DNA reads TGTGCCAGCAGCTCTGGACAGGGAGTAGGCGAGACCCAGTACTTC. It codes for CASSSGQGVGETQYF.

This rearrangement joins TRBV7-3 to TRBJ2-3; 8 bases agree with TRBD2. The CDR3 spans 15 residues. V lost 5 bases to trimming and J lost 2 bases; unmatched junction nucleotides: 6. Per germline, CDR1 SGHTA and CDR2 FQGTGA. The CDR3 sequence is CASSNSGKNTDTQYF. The CDR3 nucleotides are TGTGCCAGCAGCAATAGCGGGAAGAACACAGATACGCAGTATTTT. Full variable domain (missing parts from reference TRBV7-3 and TRBJ2-3): GAGVSQTPSNKVTEKGKYVELRCDPISGHTALYWYRQSLGQGPEFLIYFQGTGAADDSGLPNDRFFAVRPEGSVSTLKIQRTERGDSAVYLCASSNSGKNTDTQYFGPGTRLTVL.

The chain uses TRBV5-1 and TRBJ2-7; D could derive from TRBD1 or TRBD2 (6 bases each). Germline V gene data show CDR1 as SGHRS and CDR2 as YFSETQ. The CDR3 is made up of 16 amino acids. V was pared by 4 bases and J by 3 bases, with 20 bases between. The CDR3: CASSLDGGPNGYEQYF. As DNA, the CDR3 is TGCGCCAGCAGCCTGGATGGGGGGCCAAACGGCTACGAGCAGTACTTC. The full variable domain, with the rest looked up from reference TRBV5-1 and TRBJ2-7, is KAGVTQTPRYLIKTRGQQVTLSCSPISGHRSVSWYQQTPGQGLQFLFEYFSETQRNKGNFPGRFSGRQFSNSRSEMNVSTLELGDSALYLCASSLDGGPNGYEQYFGPGTRLTVT.

This chain uses TRBV10-1 with TRBJ2-1, with 10 nucleotides matching TRBD2. Germline lookup yields CDR1 WNHNN and CDR2 SYGVQD (reference sequence). The CDR3 is 18 residues long. V gave up 5 bases and J gave up 0 bases; unmatched junction bases: 10. CDR3 bases: TGCGCCAGCAGTAGGGCCCTAGCGGGGGAGAGCTCCTACAATGAGCAGTTCTTC. It is translated as CASSRALAGESSYNEQFF.

The genes are TRBV24-1 and TRBJ2-2; TRBD1 agrees at 12 bases. The CDR3 is 16 residues long. Unmatched junction bases numbered 3, after V lost 3 bases and J lost 5 bases. From germline, CDR1 is KGHDR and CDR2 SFDVKD. The CDR3 coding sequence is TGTGCCACCAGTGATGTGGGACAGGGGGCGACCGGGGAGCTGTTTTTT. Translation gives CATSDVGQGATGELFF.

The CDR3 here is CATSEQGQSYEQYF. The CDR3 coding sequence is TGTGCCACCAGTGAACAGGGACAGTCCTACGAGCAGTACTTC. V is TRBV24-1 and J is TRBJ2-7; 7 positions match TRBD1. V lost 4 bases and J lost 1; bases outside the gene matches: 3. CDR1 and CDR2 (germline): KGHDR, SFDVKD. The CDR3 consists of 14 residues.

This clone was picked up many times. The rearrangement joins TRBV28 to TRBJ2-7, with 11 bases fitting TRBD2. V dropped 6 bases and J dropped 3; count of bases not matched to a gene: 4. The CDR3 consists of 14 residues. Germline-derived CDR1 and CDR2 are MDHEN and SYDVKM. CDR3 in amino acids: CASSVGLAVYEQYF. CDR3 bases: TGTGCCAGCAGCGTGGGACTAGCGGTCTACGAGCAGTACTTC.

This chain connects TRBV14 to TRBJ2-3; D call uncertain. Germline V gene sequence: CDR1 SGHDN, CDR2 FVKESK. This CDR3 has 14 amino acids. V was trimmed by 0 bases and J by 2 bases, leaving 6 bases between them. This CDR3 reads CASSQEGYTDTQYF. CDR3 DNA sequence: TGTGCCAGCAGCCAAGAGGGCTACACAGATACGCAGTATTTT.

In the case of this clone: One end of the junction does not line up with germline, which may come from a read error. Additional DNA sequences in this sample encode the identical CDR3. The rearrangement joins TRBV18 to TRBJ2-5, with 10 bases fitting TRBD2. Germline CDR1 reads KGHSH; CDR2 reads LQKENI. CDR3 length: 16 amino acids. The CDR3 sequence is CASSPRLAGALETQYF. The CDR3 bases are TGTGCCAGCTCACCGCGGCTAGCGGGAGCCCTAGAGACTCAGTACTTC.

The chain joins TRBV4-1 to TRBJ2-1, with D perhaps TRBD1 or TRBD2 (5 bases each). V lost 1 base and J 12 bases, leaving 25 bases between the germline ends. Germline CDR1 reads MGHRA; CDR2 reads YSYEKL. This CDR3 contains 17 residues. The chain's CDR3 is CASSQVATGTKTVVQFF. The CDR3 nucleotides read TGCGCCAGCAGCCAAGTTGCGACCGGGACCAAGACTGTGGTGCAGTTCTTC.

This clone was found once. The chain employs TRBV7-9 and TRBJ1-2; 7 bases fit TRBD1. The CDR3 is 15 amino acids. CDR1 and CDR2 (germline): SEHNR, FQNEAQ (reference sequence). Trimming removed 5 bases from V and 1 base from J; junction bases left unmatched: 7. CDR3 DNA sequence: TGTGCCAGCAGCACCCAGGGACAGCTTAACTATGGCTACACCTTC. Its protein product is CASSTQGQLNYGYTF.

In its sample, this clone was seen a few times. The chain employs TRBV30 and TRBJ1-4; perhaps TRBD1 as D (5 bases). CDR1 GTSNPN and CDR2 SVGIG come from the germline V gene (reference sequence). The CDR3 is made up of 16 amino acids. The germline V and J ends were trimmed by 0 bases and 5 bases, with 16 bases remaining between them. The CDR3 is CAWSVDSRQGNEKLFF. The DNA for the CDR3 is TGTGCCTGGAGTGTTGACAGCCGGCAAGGGAATGAAAAACTGTTTTTT.

The table lists this clone with a count of one. The chain uses TRBV6-1 and TRBJ1-4, with TRBD1 as a possible D gene (5 bases). The germline V and J ends were trimmed by 0 bases and 8 bases, with 19 bases remaining between them. In germline, CDR1 is MNHNS, CDR2 SASEGT. The CDR3 is 17 amino acids. The CDR3 DNA reads TGTGCCAGCAGTGAAGCTTGGGGACGGCCCAAGGGGGAAAAACTGTTTTTT. Amino acids: CASSEAWGRPKGEKLFF.

The chain couples TRBV13 to TRBJ2-5; the D gene is possibly TRBD1 (5 bases). The CDR3 contains 14 residues. V was trimmed by 4 bases and J by 4 bases, leaving 13 bases between them. CDR1 is PRHDT, CDR2 FYEKMQ, per germline (reference sequence). CDR3 in DNA: TGTGCCAGCAGCTCTGGGGCAGCCCGAGAGACCCAGTACTTC. Its protein is CASSSGAARETQYF.

This clone was picked up one time. The rearrangement joins TRBV5-5 to TRBJ1-4, with unresolved D. Germline values: CDR1 SGHKS, CDR2 YYEKEE (reference sequence). Deletions cut 2 bases from V and 8 bases from J, with 13 bases between. The length of the CDR3 is 14 residues. This CDR3 reads CASSLGGSMEKLFF. As DNA, the CDR3 is TGTGCCAGCAGCTTAGGAGGGTCGATGGAAAAACTGTTTTTT.